This TCR delta chain was profiled in a study of human gamma delta and Vdelta1 T cells. Looked up from germline, CDR1 is TSWWSYY and CDR2 is QGS. The V and J ends lost 5 bases and 0 bases respectively, with 31 bases between them. The CDR3 totals 21 residues. TCRdb reanalyzed the PCR reads using CATT. Of approximately 6,300 delta-chain clones listed, less than 9.5% are singletons. This clone counts as medium-sized (0.01 to 0.1%). Other DNA sequences of this sample code for an identical CDR3. The clonotype was recovered from a human donor in good health. Source material: naive CD27+ Vdelta1 gamma-delta T cells from blood. The J gene is TRDJ1, the V gene TRDV1; D tentatively reads TRDD2 or TRDD3 (5 bases each). CDR3 region: CALGNSLPSLGGPGYTDKLIF. CDR3 bases: TGTGCTCTTGGGAACTCCCTCCCTTCTCTCGGCGGCCCTGGGTACACCGATAAACTCATCTTT.